This is a list of T cell receptor beta chains from one sample in a study of early T cells in non-severe SARS-CoV-2 infection. Using its own MiXCR run on the 5' RACE reads, TCRdb lists one record per CDR3 protein. The table shows 70,000 to 95,000 distinct CDR3 sequences, with around 15% occurring only once. The sequencing input was whole blood. The source is an adult who was a healthcare worker with PCR-confirmed SARS-CoV-2 infection or an uninfected control (not recorded which). Each CDR3 is given with its conserved first and last residue. Each record gives: J gene, V gene, clone size, D gene, CDR3 DNA, CDR3 protein. A D gene is named only where the DNA matches it firmly. The size field is filled for only some rows; it gives once, few, many or a size class.

j_call: TRBJ1-1; v_call: TRBV10-3; clone_size: .; d_call: .; cdr3_nt: TGTGCCATCAGTAACGGGCCGAACACTGAAGCTTTCTTT; cdr3_aa: CAISNGPNTEAFF
j_call: TRBJ2-2; v_call: TRBV29-1; clone_size: .; d_call: .; cdr3_nt: TGCAGCGTTGAAGTGGACAGCACCGGGGAGCTGTTTTTT; cdr3_aa: CSVEVDSTGELFF
j_call: TRBJ1-1; v_call: TRBV11-2; clone_size: many; d_call: .; cdr3_nt: TGTGCCAGCAGCTTAGATCCTAGCCCACGGGCTGAAGCTTTCTTT; cdr3_aa: CASSLDPSPRAEAFF
j_call: TRBJ2-1; v_call: TRBV27; clone_size: .; d_call: TRBD1; cdr3_nt: TGTGCCAGCAGTTCAAGGTGGACAGGGGAGAGGTTCTTC; cdr3_aa: CASSSRWTGERFF
j_call: TRBJ1-2; v_call: TRBV4-2; clone_size: many; d_call: .; cdr3_nt: TGTGCCAGCAGCCAAGATTGGACAGCCTATGGCTACACCTTC; cdr3_aa: CASSQDWTAYGYTF
j_call: TRBJ2-1; v_call: TRBV7-2; clone_size: .; d_call: .; cdr3_nt: TGTGCCAGCAGCCCCATGCGGACGGGGAAAGGGTCCTACAATGAGCAGTTCTTC; cdr3_aa: CASSPMRTGKGSYNEQFF
j_call: TRBJ1-5; v_call: TRBV5-1; clone_size: .; d_call: .; cdr3_nt: TGCGCCAGCAGCTTGGCGTGGGATCAGCCCCAGCATTTT; cdr3_aa: CASSLAWDQPQHF
j_call: TRBJ1-6; v_call: TRBV30; clone_size: few; d_call: .; cdr3_nt: TGTGCCTGGAGTGGCGAGGGGGGTAGCTCCTATAATTCACCCCTCCACTTT; cdr3_aa: CAWSGEGGSSYNSPLHF
j_call: TRBJ2-5; v_call: TRBV2; clone_size: few; d_call: TRBD2; cdr3_nt: TGTGCTAGCACGGGGCGGGGGAGCCAAGAGACCCAGTACTTC; cdr3_aa: CASTGRGSQETQYF
j_call: TRBJ1-2; v_call: TRBV6-5; clone_size: many; d_call: .; cdr3_nt: TGTGCCAGCAACCCGGGACACGATTATGGCTACACCTTC; cdr3_aa: CASNPGHDYGYTF
j_call: TRBJ1-5; v_call: TRBV15; clone_size: .; d_call: TRBD1; cdr3_nt: TGTGCCACCAGCGAAAGGACAGGTAGCAATCAGCCCCAGCATTTT; cdr3_aa: CATSERTGSNQPQHF
j_call: TRBJ2-3; v_call: TRBV18; clone_size: few; d_call: .; cdr3_nt: TGTGCCAGCTCACCCATCGAGCGGGATACGCAGTATTTT; cdr3_aa: CASSPIERDTQYF
j_call: TRBJ2-1; v_call: TRBV12-3/TRBV12-4; clone_size: few; d_call: .; cdr3_nt: TGTGCCAGCACCCCGGGACGAGGAAACAATGAGCAGTTCTTC; cdr3_aa: CASTPGRGNNEQFF
j_call: TRBJ1-3; v_call: TRBV5-1; clone_size: few; d_call: .; cdr3_nt: TGCGCCAGCAGCCCCGAGGCCCGCACGGGAAACACCATATATTTT; cdr3_aa: CASSPEARTGNTIYF
j_call: TRBJ2-2; v_call: TRBV25-1; clone_size: few; d_call: .; cdr3_nt: TGTGCCAGCAGTGGACGGGGGGCCACCGGGGAGCTGTTTTTT; cdr3_aa: CASSGRGATGELFF
j_call: TRBJ2-5; v_call: TRBV28; clone_size: few; d_call: TRBD1; cdr3_nt: TGTGCCAGCAGCTCCTTTGACAGGGAAACCCAAGAGACCCAGTACTTC; cdr3_aa: CASSSFDRETQETQYF
j_call: TRBJ1-1; v_call: TRBV5-1; clone_size: .; d_call: .; cdr3_nt: TGCGCCAGCAGCTTGGATGCGGCGAACACTGAAGCTTTCTTT; cdr3_aa: CASSLDAANTEAFF
j_call: TRBJ1-4; v_call: TRBV18; clone_size: many; d_call: .; cdr3_nt: TGTGCCAGCTCACAGGGACGGCTTAATGAAAAACTGTTTTTT; cdr3_aa: CASSQGRLNEKLFF
j_call: TRBJ2-1; v_call: TRBV3-1; clone_size: .; d_call: .; cdr3_nt: TGTGCCAGCAGCCGCGCGAATGAGCAGTTCTTC; cdr3_aa: CASSRANEQFF
j_call: TRBJ2-1; v_call: TRBV30; clone_size: .; d_call: .; cdr3_nt: TGTGCCTGGAGACCCCGGGACCAACAAGTCGAGCAGTTCTTC; cdr3_aa: CAWRPRDQQVEQFF
j_call: TRBJ2-1; v_call: TRBV19; clone_size: .; d_call: .; cdr3_nt: TGTGCCAGTAGTCTAGGTAGCCAAGGATGGAGTGAGCAGTTCTTC; cdr3_aa: CASSLGSQGWSEQFF
j_call: TRBJ2-1; v_call: TRBV4-1; clone_size: .; d_call: TRBD2; cdr3_nt: TGCGCCAGCAGCCAAGTAGACGGCGGGGGGTCCCGGCGTGAGCAGTTCTTC; cdr3_aa: CASSQVDGGGSRREQFF
j_call: TRBJ2-2; v_call: TRBV5-4; clone_size: .; d_call: .; cdr3_nt: TGTGCCAGCAGCTTGGTCAGCGGTTCGCCTGACGGGGAGCTGTTTTTT; cdr3_aa: CASSLVSGSPDGELFF
j_call: TRBJ2-1; v_call: TRBV12-3/TRBV12-4; clone_size: .; d_call: TRBD2; cdr3_nt: TGTGCCAGCAGTCCAGACGGGACTAGCGCCGACAATGAGCAGTTCTTC; cdr3_aa: CASSPDGTSADNEQFF
j_call: TRBJ1-5; v_call: TRBV30; clone_size: .; d_call: .; cdr3_nt: TGTGCCTGGAGTATCGCCGTCAATCAGCCCCAGCATTTT; cdr3_aa: CAWSIAVNQPQHF
j_call: TRBJ1-6; v_call: TRBV9; clone_size: .; d_call: TRBD1; cdr3_nt: TGTGCCAGCAGCGTGGGACAGAAAAATTCACCCCTCCACTTT; cdr3_aa: CASSVGQKNSPLHF
j_call: TRBJ2-3; v_call: TRBV11-2; clone_size: many; d_call: .; cdr3_nt: TGTGCCAGCAGCTCCCCAGGTGTCACAGATACGCAGTATTTT; cdr3_aa: CASSSPGVTDTQYF
j_call: TRBJ1-5; v_call: TRBV5-1; clone_size: .; d_call: .; cdr3_nt: TGCGCCAGCGCCGAGAGGGCAGATCAGCCCCAGCATTTT; cdr3_aa: CASAERADQPQHF
j_call: TRBJ1-3; v_call: TRBV29-1; clone_size: many; d_call: .; cdr3_nt: TGCAGCGTTCTCGAATTAAGGGGCTCTGGAAACACCATATATTTT; cdr3_aa: CSVLELRGSGNTIYF
j_call: TRBJ1-1; v_call: TRBV6-6; clone_size: few; d_call: TRBD1; cdr3_nt: TGTGCCAGCAGCCTATCGGGACAGACGAACACTGAAGCTTTCTTT; cdr3_aa: CASSLSGQTNTEAFF
j_call: TRBJ1-4; v_call: TRBV9; clone_size: .; d_call: TRBD1; cdr3_nt: TGTGCCAGCAGCAGGGGAGGCAGGGGGCGAGCAACTAATGAAAAACTGTTTTTT; cdr3_aa: CASSRGGRGRATNEKLFF
j_call: TRBJ2-5; v_call: TRBV5-5; clone_size: few; d_call: .; cdr3_nt: TGTGCCAGCAGGTGGGACCTGCAGGGAGAGACCCAGTACTTC; cdr3_aa: CASRWDLQGETQYF
j_call: TRBJ1-4; v_call: TRBV29-1; clone_size: many; d_call: .; cdr3_nt: TGCAGCGTTGCCCCGACGGCAGGGAACCATGAAAAACTGTTTTTT; cdr3_aa: CSVAPTAGNHEKLFF
j_call: TRBJ1-2; v_call: TRBV15; clone_size: .; d_call: .; cdr3_nt: TGTGCCACCAGCAGAGAGAGAACCGGGTCAGGGAGGGCGAGCTATGGCTACACCTTC; cdr3_aa: CATSRERTGSGRASYGYTF
j_call: TRBJ2-5; v_call: TRBV5-1; clone_size: few; d_call: .; cdr3_nt: TGCGCCAGCAGCGAGGGGACCGAGGTCGGGTTCTTGGTGGAGACCCAGTACTTC; cdr3_aa: CASSEGTEVGFLVETQYF
j_call: TRBJ2-1; v_call: TRBV7-2; clone_size: many; d_call: .; cdr3_nt: TGTGCCAGCAGCTGGAGGAGAAATAAAGAGGGTGAGCAGTTCTTC; cdr3_aa: CASSWRRNKEGEQFF
j_call: TRBJ1-1; v_call: TRBV7-3; clone_size: many; d_call: TRBD1; cdr3_nt: TGTGCCAGTATTGAGAGTGGGACAGTTAACACTGAAGCTTTCTTT; cdr3_aa: CASIESGTVNTEAFF
j_call: TRBJ1-1; v_call: TRBV29-1; clone_size: few; d_call: .; cdr3_nt: TGCAGCGTTGTGAAGGTGAACACTGAAGCTTTCTTT; cdr3_aa: CSVVKVNTEAFF
j_call: TRBJ2-5; v_call: TRBV12-3/TRBV12-4; clone_size: few; d_call: .; cdr3_nt: TGTGCCAGCAGCACTCACCCGGACAGCCAGGGGGAGACCCAGTACTTC; cdr3_aa: CASSTHPDSQGETQYF
j_call: TRBJ1-6; v_call: TRBV5-1; clone_size: many; d_call: TRBD1; cdr3_nt: TGCGCCAGCAGCGTGGGACAGTCGAGATCACCCCTCCACTTT; cdr3_aa: CASSVGQSRSPLHF
j_call: TRBJ1-4; v_call: TRBV18; clone_size: .; d_call: .; cdr3_nt: TGTGCCAGCTCCCAAGATGGAAGCACTAATGAAAAACTGTTTTTT; cdr3_aa: CASSQDGSTNEKLFF
j_call: TRBJ2-7; v_call: TRBV18; clone_size: .; d_call: .; cdr3_nt: TGTGCCAGCTCACTAGCCGGGCCAATGGCCTACGAGCAGTACTTC; cdr3_aa: CASSLAGPMAYEQYF
j_call: TRBJ2-1; v_call: TRBV2; clone_size: .; d_call: .; cdr3_nt: TGTGCCAGCACTCTTAGCGGCGCCTACAATGAGCAGTTCTTC; cdr3_aa: CASTLSGAYNEQFF
j_call: TRBJ2-1; v_call: TRBV20-1; clone_size: few; d_call: TRBD2; cdr3_nt: TGCAGTGCTAGAAAAGATGGGAGGGTAGACGAGCAGTTCTTC; cdr3_aa: CSARKDGRVDEQFF
j_call: TRBJ2-5; v_call: TRBV3-1; clone_size: few; d_call: .; cdr3_nt: TGTGCCAGCAGCCGGACGAGGACAGCCAACCTGAGGGAGACCCAGTACTTC; cdr3_aa: CASSRTRTANLRETQYF
j_call: TRBJ1-5; v_call: TRBV12-3/TRBV12-4; clone_size: .; d_call: TRBD1; cdr3_nt: TGTGCCAGCAGTCCGGGACAGGGCTTCTCGCCCCAGCATTTT; cdr3_aa: CASSPGQGFSPQHF
j_call: TRBJ1-6; v_call: TRBV12-5; clone_size: few; d_call: TRBD1; cdr3_nt: TGTGCTAGCACCGGGACAGGGGCTTCACCCCTCCACTTT; cdr3_aa: CASTGTGASPLHF
j_call: TRBJ2-5; v_call: TRBV4-2; clone_size: .; d_call: .; cdr3_nt: TGTGCCAGCAGCCAAAGGACTGATCAAGAGACCCAGTACTTC; cdr3_aa: CASSQRTDQETQYF